The 26 T cell receptor beta chains below were found in one sample sequenced in a study of shared clonotypes between healthy human individuals. Naive CD8 cells comprised CD45RO-negative, CCR7-positively selected cells, excluding terminally differentiated effector memory CD45RA+ cells. Sequenced by immunoSEQ multiplex PCR; TCRdb stores in-frame clones only, minus some. The repertoire consists of about 590,000 clones, with 95% to 96% occurring once and the leading ten covering over 0.09%. The specimen was naive CD8+ T cells sorted from blood. These receptors came from a woman in her thirties in good health.

The chain recombines TRBV7-9 with TRBJ2-2, with D perhaps matching TRBD2 (5 bases). V lost 4 bases to trimming and J lost 5 bases, with 8 bases between them. Germline CDR1 SEHNR, CDR2 FQNEAQ (reference sequence). This CDR3 spans 13 amino acids. The CDR3 DNA sequence: TGTGCCAGCAGCTCCGGGGTGACCGGGGAGCTGTTTTTT. Protein product: CASSSGVTGELFF.

The chain recombines TRBV5-4 with TRBJ2-2; 8 bases agree with TRBD2. CDR3 length equals 18 residues. V shed 4 bases and J 0 bases; nucleotides not matched to a gene: 11. Germline V lookup: CDR1 SGHNT, CDR2 YYREEE (reference sequence). The CDR3 is CASSVGGLGVANTGELFF. For the CDR3, the DNA is TGTGCCAGCAGCGTCGGGGGACTAGGTGTCGCGAACACCGGGGAGCTGTTTTTT.

This clone has a single count. The chain uses TRBV28 and TRBJ1-2; 7 bases are shared with TRBD1. Looked up from germline, CDR1 is MDHEN and CDR2 is SYDVKM. This CDR3 has 15 residues. J was trimmed by 2 bases and V by 4 bases; bases with no gene match: 7. CDR3 region: CASSSVMDRNYGYTF. Here the CDR3 DNA reads TGTGCCAGCAGTTCGGTTATGGACAGGAACTATGGCTACACCTTC.

This clone was seen only a few times. This chain connects TRBV10-3 to TRBJ1-1, with D unclear. The CDR3 loop spans 12 amino acids. Per germline, CDR1 ENHRY and CDR2 SYGVKD. V lost 5 bases and J lost 8, with 12 bases in between. This CDR3 is CAISPRKDEAFF. In nucleotides, the CDR3 is TGTGCCATCAGTCCCCGGAAAGACGAAGCTTTCTTT.

This chain connects TRBV5-1 to TRBJ2-7; no clear D. The V end was cut by 2 bases, the J end by 3 bases, with 9 bases between. CDR3 length: 13 amino acids. Germline CDR1 is SGHRS and CDR2 is YFSETQ. The CDR3 spells CASSFAESYEQYF. CDR3 sequence (DNA): TGCGCCAGCAGCTTTGCCGAAAGCTACGAGCAGTACTTC.

The V call is TRBV28, the J call TRBJ1-5; D is ambiguous. The CDR3 covers 15 residues. Germline V lookup: CDR1 MDHEN, CDR2 SYDVKM. V was shortened by 7 bases and J by 0 bases, with 13 bases between the two germline ends. The CDR3 DNA sequence: TGTGCCAGCAACCCCCCCACAGTTAGCAATCAGCCCCAGCATTTT. This translates into CASNPPTVSNQPQHF. The full variable domain, with the rest looked up from reference TRBV28 and TRBJ1-5, is DVKVTQSSRYLVKRTGEKVFLECVQDMDHENMFWYRQDPGLGLRLIYFSYDVKMKEKGDIPEGYSVSREKKERFSLILESASTNQTSMYLCASNPPTVSNQPQHFGDGTRLSIL.

This chain uses TRBV28 with TRBJ2-5; 7 bases align to TRBD2. V trimming: 6 bases; J trimming: 2 bases; junction bases outside the gene matches: 9. The CDR3 consists of 15 residues. Germline V lookup: CDR1 MDHEN, CDR2 SYDVKM. For the CDR3, the DNA is TGTGCCAGCAGCCTCGGGTGGGGGGGACAAGAGACCCAGTACTTC. Its translation is CASSLGWGGQETQYF.

This chain joins TRBV28 and TRBJ1-1; possibly TRBD1 for D (6 bases). CDR1 MDHEN and CDR2 SYDVKM come from the germline V gene. This CDR3 is 14 amino acids long. Deletions cut 3 bases from V and 6 bases from J, with 14 bases between. DNA for the CDR3: TGTGCCAGCAGTTTCCTTACGGGGGCACCTGAAGCTTTCTTT. Translated, it gives CASSFLTGAPEAFF.

The rearrangement uses TRBV27 and TRBJ2-2; possibly TRBD1 or TRBD2 for D (5 bases each). This CDR3 has 15 residues. V was cut by 1 base and J by 0 bases, with 6 bases left in between. Germline lookup yields CDR1 MNHEY and CDR2 SMNVEV (reference sequence). The CDR3 DNA is TGTGCCAGCAGTTTATGGGGACCGAACACCGGGGAGCTGTTTTTT. Its translation is CASSLWGPNTGELFF.

This chain connects TRBV29-1 to TRBJ1-1; D is ambiguous. The V gene lost 7 bases and the J gene lost 2 bases, with 14 bases spanning the gap. The CDR3 covers 13 residues. CDR1 and CDR2 from the germline V gene are SQVTM and ANQGSEA. In DNA form, the CDR3 reads TGCAGCGCCTACCGGGCAGCTAACACTGAAGCTTTCTTT. Its translation is CSAYRAANTEAFF.

J is TRBJ1-5 and V is TRBV7-9; D may be TRBD1 (5 bases). CDR3 size: 13 residues. In germline, CDR1 is SEHNR, CDR2 FQNEAQ (reference sequence). V lost 7 bases, J lost 6 bases, and 13 bases lay in between. The CDR3 nucleotides read TGTGCCAGCAACGCAGGGAACGGTCAGCCCCAGCATTTT. This codes for CASNAGNGQPQHF.

This rearrangement joins TRBV30 to TRBJ1-2; 9 bases are a match to TRBD1. V trimming: 5 bases; J trimming: 0 bases; junction bases outside the gene matches: 4. The germline V gene encodes CDR1 GTSNPN and CDR2 SVGIG (reference sequence). CDR3 length equals 14 residues. As DNA, the CDR3 is TGTGCCTGGGACAGGGGGATGTCTAACTATGGCTACACCTTC. Amino acids: CAWDRGMSNYGYTF. The whole variable domain, remainder taken from reference TRBV30 and TRBJ1-2, is SQTIHQWPATLVQPVGSPLSLECTVEGTSNPNLYWYRQAAGRGLQLLFYSVGIGQISSEVPQNLSASRPQDRQFILSSKKLLLSDSGFYLCAWDRGMSNYGYTFGSGTRLTVV.

This chain joins TRBV27 and TRBJ1-1, with D possibly being TRBD1 (5 bases). The V and J ends lost 8 bases and 11 bases respectively, with 18 bases between them. The CDR3 extends over 12 amino acids. Germline loops: CDR1 MNHEY, CDR2 SMNVEV (reference sequence). The CDR3 loop reads CASGVGGIRAFF. The DNA for the CDR3 is TGTGCCAGCGGAGTCGGGGGAATACGGGCTTTCTTT.

The V gene is TRBV10-2, the J gene TRBJ2-7; 10 bases align to TRBD2. Germline trimming cut 3 bases from V and 5 bases from J; bases unmatched to any gene: 4. The CDR3 sequence is 14 residues long. In germline, CDR1 is WSHSY, CDR2 SAAADI. CDR3 protein: CASSEIAGGDEQYF. The DNA for the CDR3 is TGCGCCAGCAGTGAAATAGCGGGAGGAGACGAGCAGTACTTC.

This clone was picked up one time. The chain couples TRBV27 to TRBJ2-3, with TRBD2 matching over 11 bases. J lost 1 base, V lost 5 bases, and 5 bases had no gene match. CDR3 length: 16 amino acids. The germline V gene encodes CDR1 MNHEY and CDR2 SMNVEV (reference sequence). CDR3 DNA: TGTGCCAGCAGTCCGATAGCGGGAGGGCGCACAGATACGCAGTATTTT. Its translation: CASSPIAGGRTDTQYF.

This clone was recorded only once. The rearrangement uses TRBV28 and TRBJ2-2, with D tentatively TRBD1 or TRBD2 (5 bases each). V was cut by 7 bases and J by 2 bases, with 14 bases left in between. Germline assignment: CDR1 MDHEN and CDR2 SYDVKM. CDR3 length equals 15 residues. CDR3 residues: CASTTRDPNTGELFF. As DNA, the CDR3 is TGTGCCAGCACCACCCGGGACCCTAACACCGGGGAGCTGTTTTTT.

V and J are TRBV2 and TRBJ1-1; no firm D call. Deletions cut 7 bases from V and 6 bases from J, with 9 bases between. The CDR3 runs to 11 residues. CDR1 and CDR2 (germline): SNHLY, FYNNEI. CDR3 sequence (DNA): TGTGCCAGCACTGAGCCCGCTGAAGCTTTCTTT. Translated, it gives CASTEPAEAFF.

V and J are TRBV28 and TRBJ1-3, with TRBD1 matching 7 bases. The CDR3 sequence is 15 residues long. Trimming removed 4 bases from V and 0 bases from J; junction bases left unmatched: 3. Germline V gene sequence: CDR1 MDHEN, CDR2 SYDVKM. The CDR3 sequence: CASSWGQSSGNTIYF. Written as DNA, the CDR3 is TGTGCCAGCAGTTGGGGACAGAGCTCTGGAAACACCATATATTTT.

This chain connects TRBV19 to TRBJ1-1; TRBD1 agrees at 11 bases. The CDR3 extends over 15 amino acids. The junction had 9 bases not matched to a gene; V was cut back by 7 bases and J by 5 bases. Germline V lookup: CDR1 LNHDA, CDR2 SQIVND (reference sequence). CDR3 loop: CASTTDRGLYTEAFF. The DNA for the CDR3 is TGTGCCAGTACCACGGACAGGGGGCTATATACTGAAGCTTTCTTT.

This chain links TRBV7-9 with TRBJ2-5; D call uncertain. Germline CDR1 and CDR2: SEHNR and FQNEAQ (reference sequence). This CDR3 region has 14 residues. V was clipped by 2 bases and J by 4 bases, with 11 bases between them. DNA of the CDR3: TGTGCCAGCAGCTTATGGGCAGGAGCAGAGACCCAGTACTTC. Encoded protein: CASSLWAGAETQYF.

This chain uses TRBV5-4 with TRBJ2-1; a weak D match, TRBD2 (5 bases). Trimming removed 3 bases at V and 5 bases at J, with 12 bases between. The CDR3 contains 14 residues. Germline-derived CDR1 and CDR2 are SGHNT and YYREEE (reference sequence). CDR3 nucleotides: TGTGCCAGCAGCTCGGACTTCCCCCACAATGAGCAGTTCTTC. Translating gives CASSSDFPHNEQFF.

V is TRBV19 and J is TRBJ2-7, with 10 bases aligning to TRBD2. V trimming: 4 bases; J trimming: 4 bases; junction bases outside the gene matches: 7. Germline CDR1 reads LNHDA; CDR2 reads SQIVND (reference sequence). The CDR3 is made up of 15 amino acids. This CDR3 reads CASSTGTSERYEQYF. The CDR3, as DNA: TGTGCCAGTAGTACAGGGACTAGCGAAAGGTACGAGCAGTACTTC.

The chain joins TRBV7-9 to TRBJ1-1; D not resolved. The length of the CDR3 is 18 residues. The ends were cut back, 1 base at V and 0 bases at J, with 18 bases in the middle. Germline V gives CDR1 SEHNR, CDR2 FQNEAQ (reference sequence). As DNA, the CDR3 is TGTGCCAGCAGCTTAGGACCGAGGTTACAAACCATGAACACTGAAGCTTTCTTT. Its translation: CASSLGPRLQTMNTEAFF.

The chain is built from TRBV27 and TRBJ2-7, with D perhaps TRBD2 (6 bases). Germline V gives CDR1 MNHEY, CDR2 SMNVEV (reference sequence). Trimming pared 3 bases from V and 4 bases from J, leaving 16 bases between. The CDR3 spans 15 residues. CDR3 sequence (DNA): TGTGCCAGCAGTTTGTTGGCGGGGCCGCGGTACGAGCAGTACTTC. Translating it yields CASSLLAGPRYEQYF.

The sample holds one count of this clone. This chain connects TRBV2 to TRBJ1-6; the D gene is possibly TRBD1 (6 bases). The CDR3 sequence is 15 residues long. V was cut by 7 bases and J by 5 bases, with 15 bases left in between. The germline CDR1 and CDR2 sequences are SNHLY and FYNNEI. This chain's CDR3 is CASIGAGHHNSPLHF. The CDR3 nucleotides are TGTGCCAGCATCGGCGCGGGACATCATAATTCACCCCTCCACTTT.

This clone appeared a single time. This sequence joins TRBV5-1 and TRBJ2-7, with 9 bases lining up with TRBD1. Germline loops: CDR1 SGHRS, CDR2 YFSETQ. V lost 5 bases, J lost 5 bases, and 8 bases stayed unmatched. The CDR3 extends over 14 amino acids. This CDR3 reads CASSNLDRGDEQYF. CDR3 coding DNA: TGCGCCAGCAGTAATTTGGACAGGGGAGACGAGCAGTACTTC.